Sequencing of this T cell receptor beta chain was carried out in a study of T cell responses to AZD1222 COVID-19 vaccine. Data came from immunoSEQ multiplex PCR; TCRdb stores just in-frame clones and leaves some out. The data contain 80,000 to 100,000 clones, about 89% of them singletons. The sequence was collected from an adult who received the AZD1222 COVID-19 vaccine. The sample in question was peripheral blood, obtained 28 days after the second AZD1222 dose.

CDR3 nucleotide sequence: TGTGCGAGGACAGGGAGCTCTGGGGCCAACGTCCTGACTTTC. Its protein is CARTGSSGANVLTF. V and J are TRBV2 and TRBJ2-6, with 8 bases that match TRBD1. Germline CDR1 is SNHLY and CDR2 is FYNNEI. The CDR3 covers 14 residues. Looking up the rest from reference TRBV2 and TRBJ2-6 gives the full variable domain: EPEVTQTPSHQVTQMGQEVILRCVPISNHLYFYWYRQILGQKVEFLVSFYNNEISEKSEIFDDQFSVERPDGSNFTLKIRSTKLEDSAMYFCARTGSSGANVLTFGAGSRLTVL.